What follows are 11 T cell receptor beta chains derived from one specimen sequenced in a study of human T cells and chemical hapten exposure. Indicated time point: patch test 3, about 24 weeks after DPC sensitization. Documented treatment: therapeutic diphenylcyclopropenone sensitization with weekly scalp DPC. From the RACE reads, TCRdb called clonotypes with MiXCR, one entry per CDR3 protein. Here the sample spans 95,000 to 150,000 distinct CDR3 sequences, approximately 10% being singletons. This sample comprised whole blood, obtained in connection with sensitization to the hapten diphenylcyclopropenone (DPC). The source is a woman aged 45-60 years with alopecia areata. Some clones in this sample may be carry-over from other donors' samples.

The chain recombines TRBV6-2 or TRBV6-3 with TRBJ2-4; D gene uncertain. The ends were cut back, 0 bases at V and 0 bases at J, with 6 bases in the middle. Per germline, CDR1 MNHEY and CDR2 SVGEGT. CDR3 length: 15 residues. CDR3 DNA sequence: TGTGCCAGCAGTTACTCCAGGCTAGCCAAAAACATTCAGTACTTC. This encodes CASSYSRLAKNIQYF.

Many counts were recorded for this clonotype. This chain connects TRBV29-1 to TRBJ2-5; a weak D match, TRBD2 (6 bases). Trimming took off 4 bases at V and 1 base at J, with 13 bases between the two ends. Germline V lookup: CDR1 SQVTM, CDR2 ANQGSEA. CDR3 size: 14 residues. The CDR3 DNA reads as TGCAGCGTTGTAAGCGCGGGGACCCAAGAGACCCAGTACTTC. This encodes CSVVSAGTQETQYF.

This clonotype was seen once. The CDR3 DNA is TGCAGTGCTAAACCCCTTGACAGGGACTATGGCTACACCTTC. Protein: CSAKPLDRDYGYTF. The chain couples TRBV20-1 to TRBJ1-2; 7 nucleotides agree with TRBD1. CDR1 DFQATT and CDR2 SNEGSKA come from the germline V gene (reference sequence). The ends lost 4 bases at V and 3 bases at J; junction bases unmatched: 8. CDR3 size: 14 residues.

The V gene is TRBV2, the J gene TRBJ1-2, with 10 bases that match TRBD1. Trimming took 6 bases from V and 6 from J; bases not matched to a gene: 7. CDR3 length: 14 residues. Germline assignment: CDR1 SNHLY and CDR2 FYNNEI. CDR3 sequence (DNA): TGTGCCAGCAGGGGGACAGGGGTCAACGATGGCTACACCTTC. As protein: CASRGTGVNDGYTF.

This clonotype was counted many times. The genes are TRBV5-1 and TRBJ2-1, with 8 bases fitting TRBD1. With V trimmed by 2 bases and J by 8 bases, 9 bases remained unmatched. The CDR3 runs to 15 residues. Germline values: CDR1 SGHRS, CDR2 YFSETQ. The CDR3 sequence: CASSFGQGFTDEQFF. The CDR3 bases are TGCGCCAGCAGCTTCGGACAGGGCTTTACGGATGAGCAGTTCTTC.

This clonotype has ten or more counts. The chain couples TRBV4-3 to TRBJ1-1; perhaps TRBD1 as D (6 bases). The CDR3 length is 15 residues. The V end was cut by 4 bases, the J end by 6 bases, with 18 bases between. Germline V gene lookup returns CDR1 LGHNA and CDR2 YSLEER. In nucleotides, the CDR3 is TGCGCCAGCAGCCCTTCTAGCGGAGCAGGGGCTGAAGCTTTCTTT. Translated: CASSPSSGAGAEAFF.

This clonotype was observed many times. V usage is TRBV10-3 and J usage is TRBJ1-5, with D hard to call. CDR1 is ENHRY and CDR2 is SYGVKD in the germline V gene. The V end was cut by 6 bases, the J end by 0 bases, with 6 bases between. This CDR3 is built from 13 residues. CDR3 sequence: CAISRDSNQPQHF. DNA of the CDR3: TGTGCCATCAGCCGGGATAGCAATCAGCCCCAGCATTTT.

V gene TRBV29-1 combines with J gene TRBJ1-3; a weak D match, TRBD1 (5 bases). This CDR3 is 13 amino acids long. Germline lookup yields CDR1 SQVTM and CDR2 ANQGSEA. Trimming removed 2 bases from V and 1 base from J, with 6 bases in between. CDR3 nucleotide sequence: TGCAGCGTTGAATGGGGGTCTGGAAACACCATATATTTT. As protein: CSVEWGSGNTIYF.

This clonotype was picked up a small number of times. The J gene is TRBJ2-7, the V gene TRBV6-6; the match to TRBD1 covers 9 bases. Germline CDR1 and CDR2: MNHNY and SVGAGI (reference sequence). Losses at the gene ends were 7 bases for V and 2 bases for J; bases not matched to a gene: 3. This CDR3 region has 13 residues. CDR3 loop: CASTGQGPYEQYF. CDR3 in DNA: TGTGCCAGCACAGGACAGGGGCCCTACGAGCAGTACTTC.

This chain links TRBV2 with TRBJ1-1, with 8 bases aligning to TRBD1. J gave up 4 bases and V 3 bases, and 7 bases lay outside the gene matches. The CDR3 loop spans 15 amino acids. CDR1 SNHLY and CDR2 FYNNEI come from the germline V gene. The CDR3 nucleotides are TGTGCCAGCAGTGAGATGCCAGGGGGCGGCACTGAAGCTTTCTTT. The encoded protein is CASSEMPGGGTEAFF.

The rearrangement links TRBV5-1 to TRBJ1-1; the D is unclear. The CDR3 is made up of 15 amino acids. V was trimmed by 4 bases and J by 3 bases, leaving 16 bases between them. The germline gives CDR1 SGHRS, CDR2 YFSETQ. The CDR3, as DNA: TGCGCCAGCAGCCCGTCCGGATCCGGGTACACTGAAGCTTTCTTT. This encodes CASSPSGSGYTEAFF.